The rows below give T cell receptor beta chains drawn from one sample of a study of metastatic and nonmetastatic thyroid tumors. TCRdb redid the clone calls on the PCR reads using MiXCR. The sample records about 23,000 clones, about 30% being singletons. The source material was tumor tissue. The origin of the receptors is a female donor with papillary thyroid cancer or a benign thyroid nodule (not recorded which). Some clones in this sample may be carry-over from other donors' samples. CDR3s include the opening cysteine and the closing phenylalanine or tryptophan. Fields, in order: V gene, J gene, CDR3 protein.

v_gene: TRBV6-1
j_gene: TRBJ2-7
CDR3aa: CASSRDSGNHQQYF

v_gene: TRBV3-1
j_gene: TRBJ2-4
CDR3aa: CASSQEGWGDIQYF

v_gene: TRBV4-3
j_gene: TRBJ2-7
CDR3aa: CASSQDSPAYEQYF

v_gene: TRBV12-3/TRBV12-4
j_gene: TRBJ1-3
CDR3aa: CASSSGQGAGSTIYF

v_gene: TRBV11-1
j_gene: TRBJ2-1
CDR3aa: CASILEGTPIYEQFF

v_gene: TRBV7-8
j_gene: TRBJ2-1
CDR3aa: CASSPRLAGNEQFF

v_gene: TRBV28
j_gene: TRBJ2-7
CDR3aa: CASSLSQETYEQYF

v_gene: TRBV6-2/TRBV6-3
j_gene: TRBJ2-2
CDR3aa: CASSYGGETGELFF

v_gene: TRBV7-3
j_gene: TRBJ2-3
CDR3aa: CASSLTPAGGTDTQYF

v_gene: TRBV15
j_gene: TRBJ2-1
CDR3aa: CATSGGGTYNEQFF

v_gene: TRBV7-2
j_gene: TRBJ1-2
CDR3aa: CASSNHREANYGYTF

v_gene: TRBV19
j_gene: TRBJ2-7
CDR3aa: CASSTGTSGEQYF

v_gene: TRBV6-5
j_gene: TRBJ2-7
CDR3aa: CASSYERGYEQYF

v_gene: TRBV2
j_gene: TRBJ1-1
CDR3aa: CASRWVTEAFF